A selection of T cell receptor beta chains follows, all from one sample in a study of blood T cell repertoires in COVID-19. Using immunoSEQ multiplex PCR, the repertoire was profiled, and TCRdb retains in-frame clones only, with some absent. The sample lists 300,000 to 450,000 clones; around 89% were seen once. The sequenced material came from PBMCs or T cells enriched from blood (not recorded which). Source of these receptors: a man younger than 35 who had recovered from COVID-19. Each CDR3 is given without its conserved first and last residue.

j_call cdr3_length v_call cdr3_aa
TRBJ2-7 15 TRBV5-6 ASSLELDKGWRPEQY
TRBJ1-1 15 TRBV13 ASSLVLRRTGYTEAF
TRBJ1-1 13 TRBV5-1 ASSPLTGMNTEAF
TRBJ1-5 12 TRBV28 ASSSGQGDQPQH
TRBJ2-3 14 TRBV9 ASSVGTSGAGETQY
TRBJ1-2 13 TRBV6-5 ASSPTTATNYGYT
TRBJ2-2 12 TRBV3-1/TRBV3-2 ASSQGEAAGELF
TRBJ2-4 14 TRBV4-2 ASSPALSSGSNIQY
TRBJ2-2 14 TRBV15 ATSRTSRGVTGELF
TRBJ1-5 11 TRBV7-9 ASSLDNFQPQH
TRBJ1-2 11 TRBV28 ASSRGSSDGYT
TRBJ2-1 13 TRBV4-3 ASSHLQGAADEQF